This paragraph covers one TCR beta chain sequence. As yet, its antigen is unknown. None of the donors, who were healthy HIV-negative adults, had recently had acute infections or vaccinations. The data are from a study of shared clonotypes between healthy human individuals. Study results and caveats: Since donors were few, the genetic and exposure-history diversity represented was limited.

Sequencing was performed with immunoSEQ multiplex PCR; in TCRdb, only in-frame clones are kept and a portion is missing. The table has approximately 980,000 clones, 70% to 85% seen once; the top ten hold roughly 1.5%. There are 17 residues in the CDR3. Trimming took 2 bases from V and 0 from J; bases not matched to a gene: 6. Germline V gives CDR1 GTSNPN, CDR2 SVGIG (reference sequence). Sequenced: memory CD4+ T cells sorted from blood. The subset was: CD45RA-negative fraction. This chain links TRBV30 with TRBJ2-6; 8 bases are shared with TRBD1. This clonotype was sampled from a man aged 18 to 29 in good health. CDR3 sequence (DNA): TGTGCCTGGAGTCCCCGGGACAGGCCCTCTGGGGCCAACGTCCTGACTTTC. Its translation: CAWSPRDRPSGANVLTF.